This TCR beta chain was captured by sequencing in a study of blood T cell repertoires in COVID-19. This CDR3 spans 15 amino acids. Trimming stripped 0 bases from V and 0 bases from J, with 8 bases between. Germline V gives CDR1 SGHNT, CDR2 YENEEA. Here immunoSEQ multiplex PCR was the method, and the copy in TCRdb shows in-frame clones only, minus some. The sample consists of roughly 140,000 clones, around 84% of them appearing once. The participants were between roughly 18 and 100 years old and came from 24 US areas. Assignment of participants to cohorts was predicated upon participant-reported clinical history.

Source material: PBMCs or T cells enriched from blood (not recorded which). The TCR comes from a man aged 45-65 years who had recovered from COVID-19. This rearrangement joins TRBV11-3 to TRBJ1-1, with D hard to call. The CDR3 DNA is TGTGCCAGCAGCTTAGATGGGCGGGTGAACACTGAAGCTTTCTTT. Its protein product is CASSLDGRVNTEAFF.